These 2 T cell receptor beta chains originate from one sample sequenced in a study of blood T cell repertoires in COVID-19. Here immunoSEQ multiplex PCR was the method, and the copy in TCRdb shows in-frame clones only, minus some. The table records under 250,000 clones, 84% of them present only once. Sequenced material: peripheral blood. These receptor sequences come from a woman aged 45 to 65 with active or convalescent COVID-19.

The CDR3 is CASSGDSYEKLFF. CDR3 nucleotide sequence: TGTGCCAGCAGCGGAGACAGCTATGAAAAACTGTTTTTT. V gene TRBV5-4 combines with J gene TRBJ1-4; weak D call: TRBD1 (5 bases). Germline V gene data show CDR1 as SGHNT and CDR2 as YYREEE (reference sequence). V was clipped by 4 bases and J by 6 bases, with 10 bases between them. This CDR3 is 13 amino acids long.

This rearrangement joins TRBV5-4 to TRBJ2-3; TRBD2 might be the D (6 bases). Germline V gene sequence: CDR1 SGHNT, CDR2 YYREEE (reference sequence). CDR3 size: 14 residues. The V end was cut by 4 bases, the J end by 7 bases, with 16 bases between. The CDR3 DNA sequence: TGTGCCAGCAGCCGGAGGGACGGATTTTATACGCAGTATTTT. Translation gives CASSRRDGFYTQYF.